This TCR beta chain was identified during a study of cytomegalovirus exposure and HLA in healthy donors. Use of 60 Vbeta and 13 Jbeta primers characterized the PCR. Repertoires were generated with immunoSEQ multiplex PCR, while TCRdb's copy carries only in-frame clones and drops some. The sample lists about 110,000 clones; approximately 76% were seen once. Germline V gene data show CDR1 as MGHDK and CDR2 as SYGVNS. J gave up 7 bases and V 10 bases, and 2 bases lay outside the gene matches. CDR3 size: 11 residues. Overall study findings and caveats: A previous analysis found most TCR beta V segments productive roughly 90% or roughly 30% of the time. Later analysis showed most CMV-associated TCR beta chains appearing HLA-restricted. Researchers had no immune exposure information except CMV serostatus available. Across donors, most TCRs were seen rarely, yet some public ones were widespread.

This clone was counted a few times. What it binds is unknown. The clonotype was recovered from a man aged 35-49 years in good health and CMV-seronegative. The sequenced sample was PBMCs. The genes are TRBV25-1 and TRBJ1-4; 8 nucleotides line up with TRBD1. CDR3 nucleotide sequence: TGTGCCATCGGGACAGGTGAAAAACTGTTTTTT. It specifies CAIGTGEKLFF.